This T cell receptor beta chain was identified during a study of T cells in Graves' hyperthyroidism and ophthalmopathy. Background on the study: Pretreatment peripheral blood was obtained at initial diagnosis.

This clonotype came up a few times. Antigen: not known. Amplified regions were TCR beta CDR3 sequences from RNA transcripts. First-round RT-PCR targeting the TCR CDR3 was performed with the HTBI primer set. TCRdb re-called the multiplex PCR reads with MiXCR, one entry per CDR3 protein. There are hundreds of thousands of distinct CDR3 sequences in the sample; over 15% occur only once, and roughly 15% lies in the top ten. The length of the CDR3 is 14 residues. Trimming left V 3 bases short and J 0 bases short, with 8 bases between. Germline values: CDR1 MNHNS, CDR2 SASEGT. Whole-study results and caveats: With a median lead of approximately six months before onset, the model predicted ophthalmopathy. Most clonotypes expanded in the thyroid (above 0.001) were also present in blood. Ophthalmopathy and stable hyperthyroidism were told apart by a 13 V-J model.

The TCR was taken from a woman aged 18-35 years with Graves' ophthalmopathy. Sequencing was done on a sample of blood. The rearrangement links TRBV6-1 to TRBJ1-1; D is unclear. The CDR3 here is CASSDQRMNTEAFF. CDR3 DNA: TGTGCCAGCAGTGATCAGCGCATGAACACTGAAGCTTTCTTT.